This TCR beta chain was profiled in a study of blood T cells in healthy people across ages. The authors ran a second PCR of about 6 to 11 cycles using a sample-barcoded 5' primer and a J-beta primer mix. TCRdb recomputed calls from the 5' RACE reads with MiXCR, one row per CDR3 protein. Here the sample spans hundreds of thousands of distinct CDR3 sequences, 49% being singletons. CDR3 length: 13 amino acids. The junction had 2 bases not matched to a gene; V was cut back by 4 bases and J by 0 bases. Germline values: CDR1 DFQATT, CDR2 SNEGSKA (reference sequence). Caucasian individuals from Russia who were healthy and aged about 6 to 100 acted as donors. The authors extracted at least 5.5 micrograms of total RNA per sample. The study, taken as a whole, reports: CMV status of donors was not determined, possibly confounding expanded clonotype changes. Strong correlation was found linking TCR beta diversity to naive T cell percentage.

This clonotype showed up just a few times. The antigen is not known. This clonotype was obtained from a woman aged 55-70 years in good health. V usage is TRBV20-1 and J usage is TRBJ2-5; 7 bases align to TRBD1. Material: blood. CDR3 sequence reads: CSAIGTDQETQYF. CDR3 nucleotide sequence: TGCAGTGCTATAGGGACAGACCAAGAGACCCAGTACTTC.